This is a list of T cell receptor beta chains from one sample in a study of blood T cell repertoires in COVID-19. Sequencing used immunoSEQ multiplex PCR; TCRdb keeps in-frame clones, though not all of them. The table has 110,000 or so clones, approximately 86% seen once; the top ten hold approximately 7.7%. The sequenced sample was peripheral blood. All receptors come from a human donor in a cohort sampled during active COVID-19. CDR3s include the opening cysteine and the closing phenylalanine or tryptophan. The D gene is left open where the match is weak. Some rows mark clone size as missing; the rest say once, few, many or name a class of expanded clone.

V gene	J gene	D gene	clone size	CDR3 DNA	CDR3 protein
TRBV19	TRBJ2-5	TRBD2	-	TGTGCCAGTAGTTTAACCGGGACTAGCAAGGAGACCCAGTACTTC	CASSLTGTSKETQYF
TRBV5-4	TRBJ2-5	TRBD2	-	TGTGCCAGCATGGCGGGAGGGCAAGAGACCCAGTACTTC	CASMAGGQETQYF
TRBV11-2	TRBJ2-1	-	-	TGTGCCAGCAGCTTAGATCCACAGAGCAATGAGCAGTTCTTC	CASSLDPQSNEQFF
TRBV2	TRBJ2-5	-	-	TGTGCCAGCAGTGCTGACTCCCGAGGGGGAGAGACCCAGTACTTC	CASSADSRGGETQYF
TRBV4-1	TRBJ2-7	TRBD1	-	TGCGCCAGCAGCCAGGCAGGACAGGGGGCTTACGAGCAGTACTTC	CASSQAGQGAYEQYF
TRBV5-5	TRBJ1-6	-	-	TGTGCCAGCAGCTTGGCCGGGGGATCACCCCTCCACTTT	CASSLAGGSPLHF
TRBV5-6	TRBJ2-2	-	-	TGTGCCAGCAGCCCTCCCTCCCTAGGCTACACCGGGGAGCTGTTTTTT	CASSPPSLGYTGELFF
TRBV10-3	TRBJ2-5	TRBD2	-	TGTGCCATCAGTGGGACTAGCGGGCGGGAGACCCAGTACTTC	CAISGTSGRETQYF
TRBV29-1	TRBJ2-1	-	-	TGCAGCGTTGCGGACAATGAGCAGTTCTTC	CSVADNEQFF
TRBV19	TRBJ1-1	-	-	TGTGCCAGCCGGGCCGGGGGGTCGAACACTGAAGCTTTCTTT	CASRAGGSNTEAFF
TRBV27	TRBJ2-3	-	-	TGTGCCAGCAGTTTTGCAGGGGTTAGGCGCGATACGCAGTATTTT	CASSFAGVRRDTQYF
TRBV19	TRBJ1-2	-	-	TGTGCCAGTAGCACAGACAGTAACTCCTATGGCTACACCTTC	CASSTDSNSYGYTF
TRBV7-2	TRBJ2-3	TRBD2	-	TGTGCCAGCCAGACTAGCGCTAGACCCCCTAGCACAGATACGCAGTATTTT	CASQTSARPPSTDTQYF
TRBV6-1	TRBJ2-1	-	-	TGTGCCAGCAGTGAACCCCCATCCTACAATGAGCAGTTCTTC	CASSEPPSYNEQFF
TRBV6-5	TRBJ1-4	TRBD1	few	TGTGCCAGCAGTTACTCGAGGGACAGGGGTTCTCAACTGTTTTTT	CASSYSRDRGSQLFF
TRBV27	TRBJ2-7	TRBD1	-	TGTGCCAGCAGTTTAAAACCCCCAATGACAGGGCTATTCGAGCAGTACTTC	CASSLKPPMTGLFEQYF
TRBV6-5	TRBJ2-2	TRBD1	-	TGTGCCAGCATCAACAGGGGCGCCACCGGGGAGCTGTTTTTT	CASINRGATGELFF
TRBV29-1	TRBJ2-3	-	-	TGCAGCGTTGGGGGGCCTCTAAGCACAGATACGCAGTATTTT	CSVGGPLSTDTQYF
TRBV25-1	TRBJ2-1	TRBD2	-	TGTGCCAGCAGACTAGCGGGCGACTACAATGAGCAGTTCTTC	CASRLAGDYNEQFF
TRBV7-6	TRBJ2-3	TRBD2	-	TGTGCCAGCAGCACCGGGGGGGCCGGGACAGATACGCAGTATTTT	CASSTGGAGTDTQYF
TRBV7-7	TRBJ2-1	-	-	TGTGCCAGCAGCCTGACAGGAGGAGGAACAAATGAGCAGTTCTTC	CASSLTGGGTNEQFF
TRBV16	TRBJ1-2	-	-	TGTGCCAGCAGCCAAGATGTCCGCGGTGCCGGTACCTTC	CASSQDVRGAGTF
TRBV3-1/TRBV3-2	TRBJ1-3	-	-	TGTGCCAGCAGCCCGGGGTTCGCTGGAAACACCATATATTTT	CASSPGFAGNTIYF
TRBV6-5	TRBJ2-7	TRBD1	-	TGTGCCAGCAGTTACGCTCGGACAGGGGCCTACGAGCAGTACTTC	CASSYARTGAYEQYF
TRBV14	TRBJ1-6	TRBD1	-	TGTGCCAGCAGCCAAACGACAGGGGCGTATAATTCACCCCTCCACTTT	CASSQTTGAYNSPLHF
TRBV6-5	TRBJ1-4	-	-	TGTGCCAGCATTAAAGGGCAGGGTGATGAAAAACTGTTTTTT	CASIKGQGDEKLFF
TRBV19	TRBJ1-5	TRBD1	few	TGTGCCAGTAGGGAACAGGGGAATCAGCCCCAGCATTTT	CASREQGNQPQHF
TRBV19	TRBJ1-3	-	-	TGTGCCAGTAGAGGACAATCGGGAAACACCATATATTTT	CASRGQSGNTIYF
TRBV7-8	TRBJ2-3	TRBD2	-	TGTGCCAGCAGCTTAAGGACTAGCGGCGGCACAGATACGCAGTATTTT	CASSLRTSGGTDTQYF
TRBV7-2	TRBJ1-4	-	once	TGTGCCAGCAGCAGCGGACCGGTATCAACTAATGAAAAACTGTTTTTT	CASSSGPVSTNEKLFF
TRBV5-1	TRBJ2-3	-	-	TGCGCCAGCAGCTTGGAGGGGGGACAGTTTGTCACAGATACGCAGTATTTT	CASSLEGGQFVTDTQYF
TRBV5-1	TRBJ2-2	TRBD2	-	TGCGCCAGCAGCACTGTAGCTAGCGGGAATATCGGGGGCGGGGAGCTGTTTTTT	CASSTVASGNIGGGELFF
TRBV6-1	TRBJ1-1	TRBD1	-	TGTGCCAGCAGTGAAGCTAGGACAGGGACTGAAGCTTTCTTT	CASSEARTGTEAFF
TRBV6-4	TRBJ1-1	-	-	TGTGCCAGCAGTGTAAAAGGAGGGAACACTGAAGCTTTCTTT	CASSVKGGNTEAFF
TRBV11-1	TRBJ2-1	TRBD2	-	TGTGCCAGCAGCTTAGCGGCGGGGGGCCAGTTCTTC	CASSLAAGGQFF
TRBV28	TRBJ2-3	TRBD1	-	TGTGCCAGCACCTCTGGACAGGGCCCTAGGAATACGCAGTATTTT	CASTSGQGPRNTQYF